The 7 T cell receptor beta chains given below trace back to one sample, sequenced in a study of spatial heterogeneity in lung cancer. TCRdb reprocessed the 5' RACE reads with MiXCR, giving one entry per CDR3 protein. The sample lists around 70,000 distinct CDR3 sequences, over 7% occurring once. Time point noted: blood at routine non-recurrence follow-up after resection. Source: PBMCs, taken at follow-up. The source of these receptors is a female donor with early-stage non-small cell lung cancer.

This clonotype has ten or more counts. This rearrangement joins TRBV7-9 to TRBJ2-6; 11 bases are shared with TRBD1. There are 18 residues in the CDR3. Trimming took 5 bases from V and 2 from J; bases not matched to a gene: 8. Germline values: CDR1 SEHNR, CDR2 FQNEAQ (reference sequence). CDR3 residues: CASSLVDRGRPGANVLTF. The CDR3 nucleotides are TGTGCCAGCAGCCTAGTGGACAGGGGGCGACCTGGGGCCAACGTCCTGACTTTC.

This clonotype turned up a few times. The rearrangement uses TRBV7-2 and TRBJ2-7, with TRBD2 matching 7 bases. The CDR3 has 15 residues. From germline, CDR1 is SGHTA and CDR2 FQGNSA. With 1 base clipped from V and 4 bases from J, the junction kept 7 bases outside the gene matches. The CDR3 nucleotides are TGTGCCAGCAGCTTAGGTGGCGGGAGTGGGTACGAGCAGTACTTC. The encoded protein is CASSLGGGSGYEQYF.

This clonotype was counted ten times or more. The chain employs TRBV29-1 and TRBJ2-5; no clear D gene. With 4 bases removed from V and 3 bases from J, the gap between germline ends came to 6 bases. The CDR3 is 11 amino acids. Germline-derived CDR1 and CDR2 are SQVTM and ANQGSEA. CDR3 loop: CSVANKETQYF. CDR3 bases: TGCAGCGTTGCCAACAAAGAGACCCAGTACTTC. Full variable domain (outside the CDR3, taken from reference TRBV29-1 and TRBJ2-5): SAVISQKPSRDICQRGTSLTIQCQVDSQVTMMFWYRQQPGQSLTLIATANQGSEATYESGFVIDKFPISRPNLTFSTLTVSNMSPEDSSIYLCSVANKETQYFGPGTRLLVL.

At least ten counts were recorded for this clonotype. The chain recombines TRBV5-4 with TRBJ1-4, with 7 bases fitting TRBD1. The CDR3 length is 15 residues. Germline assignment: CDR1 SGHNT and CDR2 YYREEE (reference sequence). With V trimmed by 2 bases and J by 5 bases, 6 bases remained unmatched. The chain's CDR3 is CASSLQGIKNEKLFF. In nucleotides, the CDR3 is TGTGCCAGCAGCTTACAGGGGATAAAGAATGAAAAACTGTTTTTT.

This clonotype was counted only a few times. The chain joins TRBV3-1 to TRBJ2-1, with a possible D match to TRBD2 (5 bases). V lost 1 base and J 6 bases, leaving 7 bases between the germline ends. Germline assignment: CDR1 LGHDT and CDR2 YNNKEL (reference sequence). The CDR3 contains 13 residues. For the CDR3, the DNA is TGTGCCAGCAGCCAAGGGAGGCGCAATGAGCAGTTCTTC. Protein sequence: CASSQGRRNEQFF.

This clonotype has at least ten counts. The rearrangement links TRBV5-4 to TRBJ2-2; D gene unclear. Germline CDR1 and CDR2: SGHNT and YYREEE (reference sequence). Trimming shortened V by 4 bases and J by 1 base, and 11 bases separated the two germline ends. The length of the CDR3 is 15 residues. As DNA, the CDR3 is TGTGCCAGCAGCACCAGAGCAGGGAACACCGGGGAGCTGTTTTTT. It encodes CASSTRAGNTGELFF.

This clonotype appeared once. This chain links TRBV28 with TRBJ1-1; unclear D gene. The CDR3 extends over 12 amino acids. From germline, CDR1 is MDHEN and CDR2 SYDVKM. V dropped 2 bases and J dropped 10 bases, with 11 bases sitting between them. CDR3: CASSLRLLVAFF. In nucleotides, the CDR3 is TGTGCCAGCAGTTTAAGACTACTGGTAGCTTTCTTT.